These T cell receptor beta chains were read from a single sample in a study of blood T cells in healthy people across ages. Each CDR3 protein gets one entry after TCRdb re-called the 5' RACE reads with MiXCR. The repertoire holds some 920,000 distinct CDR3 sequences, with 51% as singletons. Material: blood. These receptors all stem from a woman aged 60-75 years in good health. CDR3s include the opening cysteine and the closing phenylalanine or tryptophan. A D gene is named only where the DNA matches it firmly. Not every row has a clone size; where given, it reads once, few, many or a size class.

V,J,D,size,length,DNA,CDR3
TRBV2,TRBJ2-3,TRBD2,-,15,TGTGCCAGCGGCGGGAGGGGACCTAACACAGATACGCAGTATTTT,CASGGRGPNTDTQYF
TRBV27,TRBJ2-1,-,-,13,TGTGCCTCCGGGGACCCCCCCCGGAATGAGCAGTTCTTC,CASGDPPRNEQFF
TRBV15,TRBJ2-7,-,-,13,TGTGCCACCAGCAGGGACATATCCGACGAGCAGTACTTC,CATSRDISDEQYF
TRBV15,TRBJ2-3,TRBD2,-,17,TGTGCCACCAGCCGGGGACTAGGATCTTCATTAACAGATACGCAGTATTTT,CATSRGLGSSLTDTQYF
TRBV7-6,TRBJ2-3,-,few,13,TGTGCCAGCAGCCTCCCGCCGGGCGATACGCAGTATTTT,CASSLPPGDTQYF
TRBV27,TRBJ2-6,-,few,18,TGTGCCAGCAGTTTCCTAAGACGGGGGAGCTCTGGGGCCAACGTCCTGACTTTC,CASSFLRRGSSGANVLTF
TRBV5-1,TRBJ2-1,TRBD2,-,15,TGCGCCAGCAGCTGGACTAGCGGGAGGGCCATTGAGCAGTTCTTC,CASSWTSGRAIEQFF
TRBV20-1,TRBJ2-7,TRBD2,-,14,TGCAGTGCTCTCCCGGGGACTAGCGGCAATGAGCAGTACTTC,CSALPGTSGNEQYF
TRBV29-1,TRBJ2-7,TRBD2,-,14,TGCAGCGTTGGTCCGGGACTAGTGGGGTACGGGCAGTACTTC,CSVGPGLVGYGQYF
TRBV29-1,TRBJ1-2,-,-,16,TGCAGCGTTGAAGATCTACGGACACGTAAAATCTATGGCTACACCTTC,CSVEDLRTRKIYGYTF
TRBV4-3,TRBJ2-1,TRBD1,-,17,TGCGCCAGCAGCCCCCGGTGGACAGGCGACTCCTACAATGAGCAGTTCTTC,CASSPRWTGDSYNEQFF
TRBV29-1,TRBJ2-1,TRBD1,-,15,TGCAGCGTTGAAGACGGACAGGGGGCTGAGAATGAGCAGTTCTTC,CSVEDGQGAENEQFF
TRBV11-2,TRBJ2-7,TRBD2,-,16,TGTGCCAGCAGCTACCGGACTAGCGGGGGAATCTACGAGCAGTACTTC,CASSYRTSGGIYEQYF
TRBV20-1,TRBJ2-1,TRBD2,-,11,TGCAGTGCTAGCCGGGAGGATGAGCAGTTCTTC,CSASREDEQFF
TRBV12-3/TRBV12-4,TRBJ2-1,TRBD2,few,14,TGTGCCAGCAGCCGCGCGGGAGAGGTCGATGAGCAGTTCTTC,CASSRAGEVDEQFF
TRBV7-9,TRBJ2-7,TRBD2,-,15,TGTGCCAGCAGCCCGGGACTAGTCAACTCCTACGAGCAGTACTTC,CASSPGLVNSYEQYF
TRBV20-1,TRBJ2-1,TRBD2,-,14,TGCAGTGCTTTAGCGGGAGCAGCCTACAATGAGCAGTTCTTC,CSALAGAAYNEQFF
TRBV25-1,TRBJ2-3,TRBD2,-,16,TGTGCCAGCAGTGATCCGGGACTAGCGATCACAGATACGCAGTATTTT,CASSDPGLAITDTQYF
TRBV12-3/TRBV12-4,TRBJ2-5,TRBD1,-,16,TGTGCCAGCAGCACTCGACAGGGGCGCGCCCAAGAGACCCAGTACTTC,CASSTRQGRAQETQYF
TRBV27,TRBJ2-4,-,-,16,TGTGCCAGCAGCCCCAAGACTTATAGCTCCTACAATGAGCAGTACTTC,CASSPKTYSSYNEQYF
TRBV9,TRBJ2-3,-,-,15,TGTGCCAGCAGCGTAGGTCACAGGGCGGCAGATACGCAGTATTTT,CASSVGHRAADTQYF
TRBV30,TRBJ2-7,-,few,13,TGTGCCTGGAAAGGCGACAGACACTACGAGCAGTACTTC,CAWKGDRHYEQYF
TRBV29-1,TRBJ1-4,-,-,13,TGCAGCGTTGTTTTAGCAACTAATGAAAAACTGTTTTTT,CSVVLATNEKLFF
TRBV9,TRBJ2-7,-,-,14,TGTGCCAGCAGCGTTTTGACAGACGCCTACGAGCAGTACTTC,CASSVLTDAYEQYF
TRBV4-3,TRBJ2-7,TRBD1,few,15,TGCGCCAGCAGCCACGACAGGGGGCCCTCCTACGAGCAGTACTTC,CASSHDRGPSYEQYF
TRBV27,TRBJ2-7,-,few,14,TGTGCCAGCAGTTTGATACAGGGTCATGGGGAGCAGTACTTC,CASSLIQGHGEQYF
TRBV27,TRBJ1-4,TRBD1,few,17,TGTGCCACCCGCGGGACAGGGACACCGGTGACTAATGAAAAACTGTTTTTT,CATRGTGTPVTNEKLFF
TRBV27,TRBJ2-1,-,-,14,TGTGCCACCTCGCGGCAGGGGTTTTACAATGAGCAGTTCTTC,CATSRQGFYNEQFF
TRBV20-1,TRBJ2-3,TRBD2,-,13,TGCAGCCGTTATAGCGGGATTGGAGATACGCAGTATTTT,CSRYSGIGDTQYF
TRBV4-2,TRBJ2-1,TRBD2,-,16,TGTGCCAACAGCCGAGGGCGGGAGAGCTCCTACAATGAGCAGTTCTTC,CANSRGRESSYNEQFF
TRBV6-2/TRBV6-3,TRBJ2-7,-,-,14,TGTGCCAGCAGTTACCTAGCGTCGACGGGCGAGCAGTACTTC,CASSYLASTGEQYF
TRBV5-1,TRBJ2-4,-,-,12,TGCGCCAGCGGCTATAATTTAAACATTCAGTACTTC,CASGYNLNIQYF
TRBV6-1,TRBJ2-3,TRBD2,once,18,TGTGCCATCAGTAGAGGTGGGACTAGCGGCGTCGTCTGGGATACGCAGTATTTT,CAISRGGTSGVVWDTQYF
TRBV3-1,TRBJ1-6,-,few,11,TGTGCCAGCAGCCAGGGTTCACCCCTCCACTTT,CASSQGSPLHF
TRBV7-9,TRBJ1-1,TRBD1,once,15,TGTGCCAGCAGCCCACAGGGGCTGAACACTGAAAGAGCTTTCTTT,CASSPQGLNTERAFF